One sample yielded the 24 T cell receptor beta chains listed below, sequenced in a study of CD8+CD57+ T cells in acquired aplastic anemia. The template for TCR beta VDJ and CDR3 sequence profiling was genomic DNA. A single record per CDR3 protein comes from TCRdb applying MiXCR to the reads. The sample holds 160,000 or so distinct CDR3 sequences; around 48% are singletons and the top ten take 0.85% to 1.2%. Individuals selected for sequencing had exhibited CD8+CD57+ cell expansion on flow cytometry. Source material: sorted CD4+, CD8+, or CD8+CD57+ T cells (not recorded which) from PBMCs. These receptors were collected from a human donor with aplastic anemia.

The sample holds many counts of this clonotype. The chain links TRBV2 to TRBJ1-1; no clear D gene. The CDR3 is made up of 12 amino acids. V was cut by 2 bases and J by 10 bases, with 11 bases left in between. Per the germline V gene, CDR1 is SNHLY and CDR2 is FYNNEI. The CDR3 sequence: CASSEFDSGAFF. CDR3 sequence (DNA): TGTGCCAGCAGTGAATTCGACTCTGGAGCTTTCTTT.

The rearrangement joins TRBV5-8 to TRBJ2-5, with TRBD2 matching 9 bases. V lost 0 bases to trimming and J lost 5 bases; unmatched junction nucleotides: 11. CDR3 length equals 17 residues. CDR1 and CDR2 (germline): SGHTS, YDEGEE. The CDR3 nucleotides read TGTGCCAGCAGCTTGGCCCCCATGGCGGGGGGGAAGGAGACCCAGTACTTC. It is translated as CASSLAPMAGGKETQYF.

The CDR3 here is CASSYSDTSNEKLFF. Here the CDR3 DNA reads TGTGCCAGCAGTTACTCGGACACATCTAATGAAAAACTGTTTTTT. The chain recombines TRBV6-2 or TRBV6-3 with TRBJ1-4; D might be TRBD1 (5 bases). In germline, CDR1 is MNHEY, CDR2 SVGEGT. V was cut by 0 bases and J by 3 bases, with 8 bases left in between. This CDR3 region has 15 residues.

The chain carries TRBV10-3 and TRBJ1-1; a possible D gene is TRBD1 (6 bases). Germline lookup yields CDR1 ENHRY and CDR2 SYGVKD. Trimming took off 4 bases at V and 0 bases at J, with 12 bases between the two ends. The CDR3 runs to 15 residues. The CDR3 loop is CAISGDEGVNTEAFF. CDR3 in DNA: TGTGCCATCAGTGGGGACGAGGGGGTGAACACTGAAGCTTTCTTT.

About this clonotype: A much larger clone lies one base from this, so it may be a read error. The chain couples TRBV5-1 to TRBJ2-1, with 7 bases lining up with TRBD2. This CDR3 is 16 amino acids long. Germline V gene lookup returns CDR1 SGHRS and CDR2 YFSETQ. The CDR3 here is CASCLVVGGDHNEQFF. The CDR3 DNA sequence: TGCGCCAGCTGCTTGGTTGTGGGGGGGGACCACAATGAGCAGTTCTTC.

Notes on this clonotype: A much larger clone lies a single base off, so this may be a read error. V and J are TRBV10-3 and TRBJ1-5; D gene uncertain. Per the germline V gene, CDR1 is ENHRY and CDR2 is SYGVKD. CDR3 length: 13 amino acids. V shed 10 bases and J shed 7 bases, with 17 bases lying between them. The CDR3 region has the DNA TGTGCCAGCATCGAGTTAGTCGACCAGCCCCAGCATTTT. Encoded protein: CASIELVDQPQHF.

This CDR3 is CASRGQGGEQYF. In DNA, the CDR3 is TGTGCCAGCAGAGGACAGGGTGGCGAGCAGTACTTC. The rearrangement links TRBV2 to TRBJ2-1; 8 nucleotides agree with TRBD1. Gene TRBJ2-7 matches the end of the DNA better, so the J call may be wrong. The CDR3 has 12 residues. The germline V gene has CDR1 SNHLY and CDR2 FYNNEI.

This clonotype occurred many times. The J gene is TRBJ1-4, the V gene TRBV15; D gene unclear. Germline CDR1 is LNHNV and CDR2 is YYDKDF (reference sequence). Trimming shortened V by 8 bases and J by 0 bases, and 19 bases separated the two germline ends. The CDR3 length is 17 residues. Written as DNA, the CDR3 is TGTGCCACCGCGAAGCTGGTCGGTACCGCAACTAATGAAAAACTGTTTTTT. It codes for CATAKLVGTATNEKLFF.

This clonotype was seen only a few times. The chain links TRBV24-1 to TRBJ2-5; TRBD2 aligns across 7 bases. Germline assignment: CDR1 KGHDR and CDR2 SFDVKD. V lost 5 bases, J lost 1 base, and 3 bases stayed unmatched. The CDR3 sequence is 14 residues long. The CDR3 DNA reads as TGTGCCACCAGTGCGGCTAGCGGCCAAGAGACCCAGTACTTC. It specifies CATSAASGQETQYF.

The V and J genes are TRBV5-1 and TRBJ2-7; 7 nucleotides line up with TRBD1. Germline V lookup: CDR1 SGHRS, CDR2 YFSETQ. With 0 bases clipped from V and 0 bases from J, the junction kept 3 bases outside the gene matches. This CDR3 has 15 residues. Written as DNA, the CDR3 is TGCGCCAGCAGCTTGGCTCCAGGGGGCTCCTACGAGCAGTACTTC. It encodes CASSLAPGGSYEQYF.

Notes on this clonotype: This clone may be a read error of a much larger clone one base away. The final CDR3 position lacks the conserved phenylalanine or tryptophan, pointing to a likely read error. The chain is built from TRBV6-2 or TRBV6-3 and TRBJ1-1; a weak D match, TRBD1 (6 bases). The germline V gene has CDR1 MNHEY and CDR2 SVGEGT. Trimming removed 4 bases from V and 0 bases from J, with 9 bases in between. The CDR3 sequence is 14 residues long. The CDR3 region is CASSSRGLNTEAFL. The CDR3 DNA sequence: TGTGCCAGCAGTTCCAGGGGCTTGAACACTGAAGCTTTCCTT.

The chain carries TRBV5-1 and TRBJ2-1, with 11 bases lining up with TRBD2. The V and J ends lost 3 bases and 9 bases, in that order; junction bases with no gene match: 11. The CDR3 spans 16 residues. Germline assignment: CDR1 SGHRS and CDR2 YFSETQ. The CDR3 nucleotides read TGCGCCAGCAGCTCATTAGCGGGGGGGCCAGGTAGTGAGCAGTTCTTC. It encodes CASSSLAGGPGSEQFF.

The chain uses TRBV7-2 and TRBJ2-1, with D possibly being TRBD2 (5 bases). CDR3 length: 12 residues. Germline lookup yields CDR1 SGHTA and CDR2 FQGNSA. Between the trimmed V and J ends, which lost 5 bases and 6 bases, there was a span of 8 bases. CDR3 amino acids: CASSPLVNEQFF. CDR3 sequence (DNA): TGTGCCAGCAGCCCACTAGTCAATGAGCAGTTCTTC.

This clonotype was counted many times. The V and J genes are TRBV7-8 and TRBJ2-5; the match to TRBD2 covers 7 bases. Germline V gene sequence: CDR1 SGHVS, CDR2 FQNEAQ. The CDR3 covers 14 residues. The V segment lost 1 base and the J segment 4 bases; nucleotides outside the gene matches: 3. The CDR3: CASSLGTSGETQYF. As DNA, the CDR3 is TGTGCCAGCAGCTTAGGGACTAGTGGAGAGACCCAGTACTTC.

There are many counts of this clonotype. V usage is TRBV7-9 and J usage is TRBJ1-2; 8 bases map to TRBD1. V was pared by 5 bases and J by 6 bases, with 8 bases of the junction left unmatched. The CDR3 runs 14 residues. The germline gives CDR1 SEHNR, CDR2 FQNEAQ (reference sequence). The CDR3 region is CASSHPTGGNGYTF. The CDR3 DNA reads TGTGCCAGCAGCCACCCTACAGGGGGGAATGGCTACACCTTC.

A note on this clonotype: Compared with germline, one end of the junction differs, possibly owing to a read error. The chain links TRBV10-3 to TRBJ2-3, with 10 positions matching TRBD1. The germline CDR1 and CDR2 sequences are ENHRY and SYGVKD. The CDR3 covers 15 residues. DNA of the CDR3: TGTGCCATCAGTGAGTCGGGGGACAGGGGAGATACGCAGTACTTT. Its translation: CAISESGDRGDTQYF.

This clonotype was detected many times. The rearrangement uses TRBV29-1 and TRBJ1-2; tentative D call: TRBD1 (5 bases). V was cut by 5 bases and J by 7 bases, with 11 bases left in between. The CDR3 has 11 amino acids. Germline V gene data show CDR1 as SQVTM and CDR2 as ANQGSEA. For the CDR3, the DNA is TGCAGCGTTCAGGGCTCGGGTGGCTACACCTTC. This codes for CSVQGSGGYTF.

The gene calls are TRBV19 and TRBJ2-1, with 9 bases aligning to TRBD1. Germline CDR1 reads LNHDA; CDR2 reads SQIVND (reference sequence). J gave up 8 bases and V 3 bases, and 5 bases lay outside the gene matches. This CDR3 has 14 amino acids. The CDR3 reads CASSMGTGSYEQFF. CDR3 coding DNA: TGTGCCAGTAGTATGGGGACAGGGTCGTATGAGCAGTTCTTC. Based on the CDR3 plus reference TRBV19 and TRBJ2-1, the full variable domain is DGGITQSPKYLFRKEGQNVTLSCEQNLNHDAMYWYRQDPGQGLRLIYYSQIVNDFQKGDIAEGYSVSREKKESFPLTVTSAQKNPTAFYLCASSMGTGSYEQFFGPGTRLTVL.

This clonotype was counted a few times. V and J are TRBV25-1 and TRBJ2-3; D is unclear. The V end lost 1 base, the J end lost 9 bases, and 11 bases lay between the germline ends. The CDR3 loop spans 13 amino acids. Germline V gene data show CDR1 as MGHDK and CDR2 as SYGVNS. CDR3 amino acids: CASSESIGKTQYF. The CDR3 DNA reads TGTGCCAGCAGTGAATCGATAGGGAAAACGCAGTATTTT.

This clonotype was found many times. The chain is built from TRBV6-1 and TRBJ1-2, with 7 bases lining up with TRBD1. V shed 3 bases, J shed 4 bases, and the junction held 5 bases outside the gene matches. From germline, CDR1 is MNHNS and CDR2 SASEGT. The CDR3 sequence is 14 residues long. The CDR3 protein is CASSEKGQTYGYTF. The CDR3 DNA follows: TGTGCCAGCAGTGAGAAGGGACAGACCTATGGCTACACCTTC.

This clonotype is a singleton in its sample. The chain combines TRBV10-3 with TRBJ2-3, with a possible D match to TRBD1 (5 bases). V shed 9 bases and J shed 6 bases, with 19 bases lying between them. CDR1 and CDR2 (germline): ENHRY, SYGVKD. The CDR3 is 14 residues long. Here the CDR3 reads CAIKDSLQSDTQYF. The CDR3, as DNA: TGTGCCATTAAAGACAGTCTGCAATCGGATACGCAGTATTTT.

Here the CDR3 DNA reads TGTGCCACCAGCCGCAGCCGGGGACAGGGCGCGTCTGAGCAGTACTTC. This sequence encodes CATSRSRGQGASEQYF. V is TRBV15 and J is TRBJ2-7; 9 nucleotides line up with TRBD1. V was pared by 5 bases and J by 7 bases, with 15 bases of the junction left unmatched. CDR3 length: 16 amino acids. Per germline, CDR1 LNHNV and CDR2 YYDKDF (reference sequence). Drawing the rest from reference TRBV15 and TRBJ2-7, the complete variable domain is DAMVIQNPRYQVTQFGKPVTLSCSQTLNHNVMYWYQQKSSQAPKLLFHYYDKDFNNEADTPDNFQSRRPNTSFCFLDIRSPGLGDTAMYLCATSRSRGQGASEQYFGPGTRLTVT.

The chain joins TRBV19 to TRBJ2-1, with D unresolved. V was clipped by 2 bases and J by 6 bases, with 14 bases between them. CDR3 length: 15 residues. Germline V CDR1 and CDR2: LNHDA, SQIVND (reference sequence). The DNA of the CDR3 is TGTGCCAGTAGTATACCCTCTCCTTCGGGCAATGAGCAGTTCTTC. Translated: CASSIPSPSGNEQFF.

With regard to this clonotype: A read error may be the cause here, since a much bigger clone is one base away. The chain links TRBV6-1 to TRBJ1-5, with TRBD1 as a possible D gene (6 bases). The V gene's germline CDR1 is MNHNS and CDR2 SASEGT. The CDR3 sequence is 16 residues long. Here the CDR3 reads CASSLRGQTSNQPRHF. CDR3 coding DNA: TGTGCCAGCAGCCTACGAGGACAGACTAGCAATCAGCCCCGGCATTTT.